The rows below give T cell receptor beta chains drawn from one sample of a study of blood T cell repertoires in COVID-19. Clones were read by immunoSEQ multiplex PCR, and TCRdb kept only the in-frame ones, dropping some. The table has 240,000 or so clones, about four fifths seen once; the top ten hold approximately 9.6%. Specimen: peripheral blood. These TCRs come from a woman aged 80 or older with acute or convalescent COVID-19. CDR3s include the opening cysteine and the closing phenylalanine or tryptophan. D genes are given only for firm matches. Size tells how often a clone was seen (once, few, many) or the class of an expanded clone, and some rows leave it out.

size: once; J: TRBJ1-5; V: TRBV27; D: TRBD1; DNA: TGTGACCGGGACAGAGGGCCTGGGGGAAGCAATCAGCCCCAGCATTTT; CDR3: CDRDRGPGGSNQPQHF
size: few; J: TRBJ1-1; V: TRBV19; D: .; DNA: TGTGCCAGTAAAGGGGGAGTGGGGCGACAGAACAAGAACACTGAAGCTTTCTTT; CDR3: CASKGGVGRQNKNTEAFF
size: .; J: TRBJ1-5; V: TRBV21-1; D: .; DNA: TGTGCCGGCCATCAGCCCCAGCATTTT; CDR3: CAGHQPQHF
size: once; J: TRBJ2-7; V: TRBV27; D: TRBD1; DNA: TGTGCCAGCAAGTCTCGACAGGGCTCCTACGAGCAGTACTTC; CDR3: CASKSRQGSYEQYF
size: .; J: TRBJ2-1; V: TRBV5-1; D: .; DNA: TGCGCCAGCAGCTCCGACTCCCGAAGCTCCTACAATGAGCAGTTCTTC; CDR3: CASSSDSRSSYNEQFF
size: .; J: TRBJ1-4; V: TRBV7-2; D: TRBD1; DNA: TGTGCCAGCAGCTTGGGGACAGGGCGGGAAAAACTGTTTTTT; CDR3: CASSLGTGREKLFF
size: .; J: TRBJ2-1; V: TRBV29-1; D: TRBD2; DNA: TGCAGCGTGGGGTCCAGCGGGGGGGCAAGTGAGCAGTTCTTC; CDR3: CSVGSSGGASEQFF
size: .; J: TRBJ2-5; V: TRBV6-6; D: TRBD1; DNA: TGTGCCAGCAGTTCGGGGGACAGGGTACAAGAGACCCAGTACTTC; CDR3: CASSSGDRVQETQYF
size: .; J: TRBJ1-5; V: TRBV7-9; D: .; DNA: TGTGCCAGCAGCCCCTTCGCGGATCAGCCCCAGCATTTT; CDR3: CASSPFADQPQHF
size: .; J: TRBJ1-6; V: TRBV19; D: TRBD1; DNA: TGTGCCAGTAGCAGGGGGCCTATAAATTCACCCCTCCACTTT; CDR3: CASSRGPINSPLHF
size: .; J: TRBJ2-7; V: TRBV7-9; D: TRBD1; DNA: TGTGCCAGCAGCTTGACAGGGTACGAGCAGTACTTC; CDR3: CASSLTGYEQYF
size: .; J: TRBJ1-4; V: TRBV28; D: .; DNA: TGTGCCAGCAGACCGAGTGAGGAAAAACTGTTTTTT; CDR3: CASRPSEEKLFF
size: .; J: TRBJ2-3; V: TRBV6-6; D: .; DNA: TGTGCCAGCAGTCCGTTGGGGGCCAACACAGATACGCAGTATTTT; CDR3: CASSPLGANTDTQYF
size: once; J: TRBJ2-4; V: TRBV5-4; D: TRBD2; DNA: TGTGCCAGCAGTTTTAGCGGGGGAAGGGGAAACATTCAGTACTTC; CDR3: CASSFSGGRGNIQYF
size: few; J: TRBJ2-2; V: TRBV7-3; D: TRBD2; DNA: TGTGCCAGCAGACTAACTAGCGGGGGGATTACCGGGGAGCTGTTTTTT; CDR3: CASRLTSGGITGELFF
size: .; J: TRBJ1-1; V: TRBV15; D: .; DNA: TGTGCCACCAGCAGTCGTGACAGTGCTGAAGCTTTCTTT; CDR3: CATSSRDSAEAFF
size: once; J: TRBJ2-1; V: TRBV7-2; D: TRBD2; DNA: TGTGCCAGCAGCCCTGATAGCGGGGGGGCTGGAAATGAGCAGTTCTTC; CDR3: CASSPDSGGAGNEQFF
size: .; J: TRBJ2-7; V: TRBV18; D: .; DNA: TGTGCCAGCTCACCACAGGGGATTGAGCAGTACTTC; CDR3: CASSPQGIEQYF
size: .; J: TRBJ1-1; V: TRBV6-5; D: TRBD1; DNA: TGTGCCAGCAGTCCTCGCACAGGGGCCACTGAAGCTTTCTTT; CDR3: CASSPRTGATEAFF
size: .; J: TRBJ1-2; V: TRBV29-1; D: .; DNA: TGCAGCGTTGATCAGGTTTTGGACTATGGCTACACCTTC; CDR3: CSVDQVLDYGYTF
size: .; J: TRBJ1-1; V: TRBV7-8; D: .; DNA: TGTGCCAGTGGGGGCTCCCTGGGGAGAGCTTTCTTT; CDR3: CASGGSLGRAFF
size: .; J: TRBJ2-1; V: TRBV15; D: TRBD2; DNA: TGTGCCACCAGCAGATCACTCTTAGCGGGTAGCTCCTACAATGAGCAGTTCTTC; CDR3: CATSRSLLAGSSYNEQFF
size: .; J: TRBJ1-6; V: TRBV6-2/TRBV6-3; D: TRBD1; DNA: TGTGCCAGCAGTTCGGGACAGGGGACTGGATCACCCCTCCACTTT; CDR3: CASSSGQGTGSPLHF
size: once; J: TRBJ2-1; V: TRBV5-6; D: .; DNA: TGTGCCAGCAGCACGGGGACTCTGTTTGGTGAGCAGTTCTTC; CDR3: CASSTGTLFGEQFF
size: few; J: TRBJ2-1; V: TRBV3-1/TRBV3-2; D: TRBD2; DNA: TGTGCCAGCAGCCAGGTAGCGGGGCGAAATAATGAGCAGTTCTTC; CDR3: CASSQVAGRNNEQFF
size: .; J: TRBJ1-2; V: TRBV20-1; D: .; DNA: TGCAGTGCTCCTCCTAACTATGGCTACACCTTC; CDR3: CSAPPNYGYTF
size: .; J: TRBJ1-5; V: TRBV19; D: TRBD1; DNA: TGTGCCAGTAGTGTCAGGGGGCAGCCCCAGCATTTT; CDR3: CASSVRGQPQHF
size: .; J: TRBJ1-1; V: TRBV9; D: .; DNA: TGTGCCAGCAGCGTAGTCGACACTGAAGCTTTCTTT; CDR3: CASSVVDTEAFF
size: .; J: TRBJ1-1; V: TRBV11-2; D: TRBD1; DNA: TGTGCCAGCAGCCCCGGGACAGTGAACACTGAAGCTTTCTTT; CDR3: CASSPGTVNTEAFF
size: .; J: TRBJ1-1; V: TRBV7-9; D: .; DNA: TGTGCCAGCAGCACCGGGGGGGTGCGGGGAGCTTTCTTT; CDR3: CASSTGGVRGAFF
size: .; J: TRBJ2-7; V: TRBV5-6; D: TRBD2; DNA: TGTGCCAGCAGCAATACCGTGAGGCGGGGAGGGAACGAGCAGTACTTC; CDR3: CASSNTVRRGGNEQYF
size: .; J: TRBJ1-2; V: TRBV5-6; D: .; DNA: TGTGCCAGCAGCTTGGTCGTAGGGGTGGGCTATGGCTACACCTTC; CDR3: CASSLVVGVGYGYTF
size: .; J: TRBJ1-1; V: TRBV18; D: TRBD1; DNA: TGTGCCAGCTCACAACAGACAGGGCCCTACACTGAAGCTTTCTTT; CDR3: CASSQQTGPYTEAFF
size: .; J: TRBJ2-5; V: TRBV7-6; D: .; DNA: TGTGCCAGCAGCCCCGTGGGGTCCCGGGGGAGTTCGGCCCAGTACTTC; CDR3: CASSPVGSRGSSAQYF
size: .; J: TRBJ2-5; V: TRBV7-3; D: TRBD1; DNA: TGTGCCAGCAGCAAGGGGACAGCGCAAGAGACCCAGTACTTC; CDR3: CASSKGTAQETQYF
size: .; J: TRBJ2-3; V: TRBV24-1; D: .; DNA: TGTGCCACCAGTGGACCGGGAAACACAGATACGCAGTATTTT; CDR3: CATSGPGNTDTQYF
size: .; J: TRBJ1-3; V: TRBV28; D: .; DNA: TGTGCCAGCAGTTTATGGGCCAACAGGGTGGAGTCTAGCTCCATATATTTT; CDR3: CASSLWANRVESSSIYF
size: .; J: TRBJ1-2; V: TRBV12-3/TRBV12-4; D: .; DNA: TGTGCCAGCAGTTTAGCCCAGGTGCAGGGCTACACCTTC; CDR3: CASSLAQVQGYTF
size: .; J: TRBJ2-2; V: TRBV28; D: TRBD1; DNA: TGTGCCAGTTTCCGACAGGGAAAAACCGGGGAGCTGTTTTTT; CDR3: CASFRQGKTGELFF
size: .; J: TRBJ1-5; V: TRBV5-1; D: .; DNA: TGCGCCAGCAGCCTTGTCGGTAATCAGCCCCAGCATTTT; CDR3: CASSLVGNQPQHF
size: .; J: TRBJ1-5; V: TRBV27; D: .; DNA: TGTGCCAGCAGTTTACGGGGGGCAAGTGGCAATCAGCCCCAGCATTTT; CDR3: CASSLRGASGNQPQHF
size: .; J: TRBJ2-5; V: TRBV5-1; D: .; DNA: TGCGCCAGCAGCTTCAGTCCGGGGTTGGAAGAGACCCAGTACTTC; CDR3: CASSFSPGLEETQYF
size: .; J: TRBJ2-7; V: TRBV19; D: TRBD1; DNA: TGTGCCAGTAGTAACCAGGGGGCTTACGAGCAGTACTTC; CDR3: CASSNQGAYEQYF
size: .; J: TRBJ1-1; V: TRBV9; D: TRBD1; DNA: TGTGCCAGCAGCGACGCTCCGGGACAGCCGATTGGAACTGAAGCTTTCTTT; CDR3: CASSDAPGQPIGTEAFF
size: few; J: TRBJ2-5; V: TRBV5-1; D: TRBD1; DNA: TGCGCCAGCAGCTTACAGGGGGCGCGAGAGACCCAGTACTTC; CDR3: CASSLQGARETQYF
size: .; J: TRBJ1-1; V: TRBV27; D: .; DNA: TGTGCCAGCAGTTTTGCGACAGGTAGGGACACTGAAGCTTTCTTT; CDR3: CASSFATGRDTEAFF
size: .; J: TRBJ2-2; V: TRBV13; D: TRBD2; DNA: TGTGCCAGCAGCTTAGCGGGGGGACCTACCGGGGAGCTGTTTTTT; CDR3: CASSLAGGPTGELFF
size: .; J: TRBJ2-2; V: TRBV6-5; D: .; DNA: TGTGCCAGCACCGGGTCGGGGAAGGGCACCGGGGAGCTGTTTTTT; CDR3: CASTGSGKGTGELFF
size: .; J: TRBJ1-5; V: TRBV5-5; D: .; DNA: TGTGCCAGCAGCTTGGCCCTCAATCAGCCCCAGCATTTT; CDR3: CASSLALNQPQHF
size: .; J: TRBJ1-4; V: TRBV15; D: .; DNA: TGTGCCACCAGCAGAGATTACGGGGGTTCGACCCTTAGTGCGCGGAAACTGTTTTTT; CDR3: CATSRDYGGSTLSARKLFF
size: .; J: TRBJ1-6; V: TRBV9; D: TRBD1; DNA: TGTGCCAGCAGCGGGGGACAGGGTCCTCCCTTAGGTTCACCCCTCCACTTT; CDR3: CASSGGQGPPLGSPLHF
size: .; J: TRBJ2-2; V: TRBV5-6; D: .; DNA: TGTGCCAGCAGCTTGGGGGTCCGGGATACCCTCGGAAACACCGGGGAGCTGTTTTTT; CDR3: CASSLGVRDTLGNTGELFF
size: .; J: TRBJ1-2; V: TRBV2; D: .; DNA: TGTGCCAGCACCGAGAGGCCCGTCTACACCTTC; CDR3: CASTERPVYTF
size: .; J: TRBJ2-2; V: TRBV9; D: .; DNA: TGTGCCCGCAGCGTAGGGGGGGGTAACACCGGGGAGCTGTTTTTT; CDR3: CARSVGGGNTGELFF